One and the same sample provided the 10 T cell receptor beta chains below, sequenced in a study of cytomegalovirus exposure and HLA in healthy donors. The PCR had 60 Vbeta and 13 Jbeta primers. Libraries were prepared by immunoSEQ multiplex PCR; TCRdb keeps only in-frame clonotypes and omits some of them. The sample lists about 150,000 clones; roughly 70% were seen once. The sample comprised PBMCs. Receptors originate from a man aged 25-45 years in good health and CMV-seropositive.

The rearrangement uses TRBV5-4 and TRBJ2-1; D gene unclear. The V end lost 4 bases, the J end lost 4 bases, and 12 bases lay between the germline ends. Germline CDR1 SGHNT, CDR2 YYREEE (reference sequence). The CDR3 consists of 14 residues. CDR3 amino acids: CASSPIQAYNEQFF. CDR3 DNA: TGTGCCAGCAGCCCAATCCAAGCGTACAATGAGCAGTTCTTC.

Concerning this clone: Germline is not matched at one junction end, which may reflect a read error. Different DNA sequences within this sample yield the same CDR3. V gene TRBV29-1 combines with J gene TRBJ2-1, with 8 bases fitting TRBD2. The germline V gene encodes CDR1 SQVTM and CDR2 ANQGSEA. The CDR3 has 14 amino acids. CDR3 residues: CSVESGRTYNEQFF. The DNA for the CDR3 is TGCAGCGTTGAGAGCGGGAGAACCTATAATGAGCAGTTCTTC.

The V call is TRBV11-3, the J call TRBJ2-1; 14 bases are a match to TRBD2. Germline CDR1 SGHNT, CDR2 YENEEA. This CDR3 region has 18 residues. With V trimmed by 1 base and J by 6 bases, 8 bases remained unmatched. The CDR3 coding sequence is TGTGCCAGCAGCTTAGCGCTACCGGGACTAGCGGGAGTCAATGAGCAGTTCTTC. Translating gives CASSLALPGLAGVNEQFF.

The chain recombines TRBV27 with TRBJ1-1, with a weak D call TRBD1 (5 bases). Trimming took off 6 bases at V and 4 bases at J, with 9 bases between the two ends. The CDR3 totals 12 residues. The germline V gene has CDR1 MNHEY and CDR2 SMNVEV (reference sequence). The CDR3 nucleotides read TGTGCCAGCAGAGCAGGGCCCACTGAAGCTTTCTTT. It specifies CASRAGPTEAFF.

This clone was recorded only once. The rearrangement joins TRBV2 to TRBJ2-5, with TRBD2 as a possible D gene (6 bases). V lost 8 bases and J 5 bases, leaving 21 bases between the germline ends. Germline lookup yields CDR1 SNHLY and CDR2 FYNNEI. There are 15 residues in the CDR3. The chain's CDR3 is CASGLGPDGGETQYF. CDR3 nucleotides: TGTGCCAGCGGGTTAGGTCCAGATGGGGGGGAGACCCAGTACTTC.

This clone turned up a few times. The J gene is TRBJ2-7, the V gene TRBV7-9, with D perhaps matching TRBD2 (6 bases). The CDR3 is made up of 15 amino acids. Germline lookup yields CDR1 SEHNR and CDR2 FQNEAQ (reference sequence). The V end was cut by 1 base, the J end by 7 bases, with 17 bases between. CDR3 sequence: CASSLVGRPAGEQYF. The CDR3 DNA reads as TGTGCCAGCAGCTTAGTTGGGCGGCCGGCGGGGGAGCAGTACTTC.

This chain links TRBV11-2 with TRBJ2-1; 8 positions match TRBD2. The CDR3 is 17 amino acids. V lost 1 base and J lost 3; bases outside the gene matches: 8. The germline gives CDR1 SGHAT, CDR2 FQNNGV. As DNA, the CDR3 is TGTGCCAGCAGCTTAGTAATTCGGGGGGGGGTCTACAATGAGCAGTTCTTC. Translating gives CASSLVIRGGVYNEQFF.

The rearrangement joins TRBV27 to TRBJ1-1, with a tentative D call TRBD1 (5 bases). V lost 0 bases to trimming and J lost 10 bases, with 6 bases between them. The CDR3 spans 11 residues. Germline CDR1 is MNHEY and CDR2 is SMNVEV (reference sequence). CDR3 amino acids: CASSLSGVAFF. The DNA of the CDR3 is TGTGCCAGCAGTTTATCAGGGGTAGCTTTCTTT.

The chain uses TRBV28 and TRBJ2-1, with 12 nucleotides matching TRBD2. The length of the CDR3 is 14 residues. J gave up 8 bases and V 10 bases, and 9 bases lay outside the gene matches. Germline CDR1 is MDHEN and CDR2 is SYDVKM. For the CDR3, the DNA is TGTGCCACCAAGACTAGCGGGAGCCGGGATGAGCAGTTCTTC. Amino acids: CATKTSGSRDEQFF.

A few counts support this clone. The V gene is TRBV18, the J gene TRBJ2-5; no clear D. Germline V lookup: CDR1 KGHSH, CDR2 LQKENI. V gave up 2 bases and J gave up 5 bases, with 3 bases separating them. This CDR3 is built from 11 residues. In DNA, the CDR3 is TGTGCCAGCTCACCAGAGGAGACCCAGTACTTC. This encodes CASSPEETQYF.